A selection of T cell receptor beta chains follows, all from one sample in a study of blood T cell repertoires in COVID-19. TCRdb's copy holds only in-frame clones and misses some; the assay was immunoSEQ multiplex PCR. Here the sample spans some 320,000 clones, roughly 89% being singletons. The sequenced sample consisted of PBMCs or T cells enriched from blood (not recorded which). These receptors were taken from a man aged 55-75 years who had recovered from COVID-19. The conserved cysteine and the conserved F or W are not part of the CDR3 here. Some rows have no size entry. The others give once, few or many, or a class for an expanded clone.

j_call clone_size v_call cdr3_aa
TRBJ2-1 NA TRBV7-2 ASSLDQGLYNEQF
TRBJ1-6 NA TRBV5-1 ASSPRDRSSYNSPLH
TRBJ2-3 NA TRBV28 ASSPVGREGDTQY
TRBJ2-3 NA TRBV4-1 ASSQVNRGGDTQY
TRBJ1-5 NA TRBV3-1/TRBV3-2 ASSPTTGENQPQH
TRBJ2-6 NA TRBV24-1 ATSVGQHSGANVLT
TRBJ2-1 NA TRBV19 ASMGYRGYNEQF
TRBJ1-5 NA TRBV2 ASSASQVQPQH
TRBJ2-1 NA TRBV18 ASSPEEAGAVEQF
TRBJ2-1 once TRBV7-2 ASSFTGGTLYNEQF
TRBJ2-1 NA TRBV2 ASSDFSGSSYNEQF
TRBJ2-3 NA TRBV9 ASSARRTSGRTDTQY
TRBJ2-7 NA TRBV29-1 STSGLAERGNEQY
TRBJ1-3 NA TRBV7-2 ASSRRDSTGNTIY
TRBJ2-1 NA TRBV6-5 ASSRLADNYNEQF
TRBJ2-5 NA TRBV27 ASSLYPYSQETQY
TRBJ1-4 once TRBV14 ASSQDGTGIEKLF
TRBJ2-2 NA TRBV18 ASFRTGNTGELF
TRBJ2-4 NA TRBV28 ASRGTGGGNIQY
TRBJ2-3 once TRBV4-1 ASSQPPGNTQY
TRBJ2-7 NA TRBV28 ASTLTSGRYEQY
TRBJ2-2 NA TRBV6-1 ASSQAGLSNTGELF
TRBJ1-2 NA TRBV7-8 ASNTDRVGGYT
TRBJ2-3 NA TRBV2 ASSVSVGDTQY
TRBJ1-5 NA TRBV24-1 ATSEGTDSNQPQH
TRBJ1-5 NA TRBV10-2 ASRQGQGGVGPQH
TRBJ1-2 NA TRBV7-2 ASSLPLGRSANYGYT
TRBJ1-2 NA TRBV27 ASSPRGRSFYGYT
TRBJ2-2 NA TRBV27 ASSDLPSGAGGELF
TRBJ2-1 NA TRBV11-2 ASSSGGTAGNNEQF
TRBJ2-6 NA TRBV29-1 SADSSPGANVLT
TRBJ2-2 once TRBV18 ASATGTGRNTGELF
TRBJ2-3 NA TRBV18 ASSPLGGQGARRNTQY
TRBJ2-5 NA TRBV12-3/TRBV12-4 ASKRDTQETQY
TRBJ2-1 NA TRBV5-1 ASSLGASGSTDEQF
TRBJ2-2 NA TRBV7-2 ASSAGTSGSAGELF
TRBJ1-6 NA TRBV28 ASSFQDRPYSPLH
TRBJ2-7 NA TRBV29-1 SVVLQGAYEQY
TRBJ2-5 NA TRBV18 ASSPGLGGTQY
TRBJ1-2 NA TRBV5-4 ASSLDRVGYT
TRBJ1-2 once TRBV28 ASTIRGGRFGYT
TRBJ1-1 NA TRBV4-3 ASTGMNTEAF
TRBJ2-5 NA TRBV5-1 ASSFGQPGETQY
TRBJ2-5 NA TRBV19 ASTHFAGEETQY
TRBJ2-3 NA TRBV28 ASSPGQGALNTQY
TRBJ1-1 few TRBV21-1 ASSKGWDRGWTEAF
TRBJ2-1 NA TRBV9 ASSGIRTSGSNEQF
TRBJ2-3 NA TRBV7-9 ASSLSLTSGRAIDTQY
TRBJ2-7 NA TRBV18 ASSPWTGGSYEQY
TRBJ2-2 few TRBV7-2 ASRLDYHAGELF
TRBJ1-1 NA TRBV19 ASSIGHSNTEAF